The T cell receptor beta chain under discussion was sequenced for a study of cytomegalovirus exposure and HLA in healthy donors. Across the study: The 95 to 150 validation repertoires used the same platform as the approximately 700 first-cohort repertoires, a later analysis reported.

Some clones are missing from TCRdb's copy, which holds only in-frame ones; the method was immunoSEQ multiplex PCR. The sample has about 160,000 clones; roughly 80% are singletons. Worth noting for this clone: Its cognate antigen is unknown.

V was pared by 5 bases and J by 4 bases, with 14 bases between. Germline V gene data show CDR1 as MNHEY and CDR2 as SMNVEV (reference sequence). The CDR3 covers 14 residues. Study-level results: Cytomegalovirus association was listed for under 200 TCR beta chains.

The TCR was taken from a man younger than 40 in good health and CMV-seropositive. The chain recombines TRBV27 with TRBJ1-2; D perhaps matches TRBD1 (6 bases). Sequenced material: PBMCs. The CDR3 DNA reads TGTGCCAGCAGTCCCCAGGGGCTGGGCTATGGCTACACCTTC. Its protein is CASSPQGLGYGYTF.